Included here is one T cell receptor (beta chain) sequence, with context. No antigen is known for it. This entry is derived from a study of cytomegalovirus exposure and HLA in healthy donors. Findings of the study overall: Cytomegalovirus status was reportedly diagnosed by the classifier with high sensitivity and specificity. First-cohort TCR clusters tended to co-occur in the 90 to 150 validation repertoires, a later analysis found.

Here immunoSEQ multiplex PCR was the method, and the copy in TCRdb shows in-frame clones only, minus some. The sample contains more than 85,000 clones, 88% of which appear only once. The sample was PBMCs. This sequence was found in a woman between 18 and 29 years old in good health and CMV-seronegative.

The chain's CDR3 is CATSANLNTGPTEAFF. The CDR3, as DNA: TGTGCCACCAGCGCTAACTTAAACACAGGGCCGACTGAAGCTTTCTTT. The V and J genes are TRBV15 and TRBJ1-1; tentative D call: TRBD1 (6 bases). Between the trimmed V and J ends, which lost 5 bases and 5 bases, there was a span of 21 bases. This CDR3 has 16 residues. Per the germline V gene, CDR1 is LNHNV and CDR2 is YYDKDF (reference sequence).